Listed below are T cell receptor beta chains from one sample, sequenced in a study of blood T cell repertoires in COVID-19. Profiled with immunoSEQ multiplex PCR; TCRdb holds only in-frame clones, not every one. The sample lists 75,000 to 100,000 clones; roughly four fifths were seen once. Specimen: peripheral blood. The receptors were sampled from a human donor in a cohort sampled during active COVID-19. The CDR3 runs from the conserved cysteine through the conserved F or W. D genes are given only for firm matches. Some rows mark clone size as missing; the rest say once, few, many or name a class of expanded clone.

v_call	clone_size	j_call	d_call	cdr3_nt	cdr3_aa
TRBV5-1	-	TRBJ1-4	TRBD1	TGCGCCAGCACACCCGGGACAGGGTATGAAAAACTGTTTTTT	CASTPGTGYEKLFF
TRBV7-2	-	TRBJ2-1	TRBD1	TGTGCCAGCAGCCTCCGGGACAGGGCGAACAATGAGCAGTTCTTC	CASSLRDRANNEQFF
TRBV5-5	-	TRBJ2-3	-	TGTGCCAGCAGCTCACTGGGCGGCACAGATACGCAGTATTTT	CASSSLGGTDTQYF
TRBV11-2	-	TRBJ1-5	-	TGTGCCAGCAGCGGGCGGAGGGATCATCAGCCCCAGCATTTT	CASSGRRDHQPQHF
TRBV5-1	many	TRBJ2-7	-	TGCGCCAGCAGCTTGCAACAATCCTACGAGCAGTACTTC	CASSLQQSYEQYF
TRBV29-1	few	TRBJ2-3	TRBD2	TGCAGCGTTTTGGCGGGAGGAGATACGCAGTATTTT	CSVLAGGDTQYF
TRBV19	few	TRBJ2-2	-	TGTGCCAGTATTAGGACAGAGAACACCGGGGAGCTGTTTTTT	CASIRTENTGELFF
TRBV4-2	-	TRBJ1-2	-	TGTGCCAGCAGCCAAGAAAATCCGGGAAACTATGGCTACACCTTC	CASSQENPGNYGYTF
TRBV3-1/TRBV3-2	many	TRBJ1-6	-	TGTGCCAGCAGCCAACGGGGGGGGGATTCACCCCTCCACTTT	CASSQRGGDSPLHF
TRBV5-1	-	TRBJ2-3	-	TGCGCCAGCAGCTTGGGGCCGGCGTCAGGGTACACAGATACGCAGTATTTT	CASSLGPASGYTDTQYF
TRBV5-5	-	TRBJ2-7	TRBD1	TGTGCCAGCAGCTTGGGACAGGGGAACCTCTACGAGCAGTACTTC	CASSLGQGNLYEQYF
TRBV27	-	TRBJ1-6	-	TGTGCCAGCAGTAGCTTACAGGGTTCTAGCTCACCCCTCCACTTT	CASSSLQGSSSPLHF
TRBV7-9	-	TRBJ1-6	TRBD1	TGTGCCAGCGAAGCCGGGACAGGGACTAAAAATTCACCCCTCCACTTT	CASEAGTGTKNSPLHF
TRBV7-6	-	TRBJ2-7	TRBD1	TGTGCCAGCAGTATACAGGGGTCAAGCTCCTACGAGCAGTACTTC	CASSIQGSSSYEQYF
TRBV6-5	-	TRBJ2-7	TRBD1	TGTGCCAGCAGCCCGGACAGGGCGAAGCTCGCGCAGTACTTC	CASSPDRAKLAQYF
TRBV3-1/TRBV3-2	-	TRBJ1-1	TRBD1	TGTGCCAGCAGCCAAGATAATAGGCAGGGGGCGGAAGCTTTCTTT	CASSQDNRQGAEAFF
TRBV21-1	-	TRBJ2-3	-	TGTGCCAGCAGCAAAGCATTCAGGTCAGATACGCAGTATTTT	CASSKAFRSDTQYF
TRBV7-2	-	TRBJ1-3	-	TGTGCCAGCAGCTTAGGGGCACCAGCCCGAAACACCATATATTTT	CASSLGAPARNTIYF
TRBV5-8	few	TRBJ1-1	-	TGTGCCAGCAGCTTTCCAGGGCTTGGCACTGAAGCTTTCTTT	CASSFPGLGTEAFF
TRBV6-5	-	TRBJ1-2	-	TGTGCCAGCAGTTACAGGATCCCCAGGCTTGATGGCTACACCTTC	CASSYRIPRLDGYTF
TRBV2	-	TRBJ1-3	-	TGTGCCTCACGACTAGGATCGGGGGGGGTTGGAAACACCATATATTTT	CASRLGSGGVGNTIYF
TRBV7-8	once	TRBJ1-6	-	TGTGCCAGCAGCTTAGCACAGATCTATAATTCACCCCTCCACTTT	CASSLAQIYNSPLHF
TRBV18	-	TRBJ1-6	TRBD1	TGTGCCAGCTCACCAGATGCGGGACAGAATAATTCACCCCTCCACTTT	CASSPDAGQNNSPLHF
TRBV10-3	once	TRBJ2-5	-	TGTGCCATCAGGGGTTCCCACAGACAAGAGACCCAGTACTTC	CAIRGSHRQETQYF
TRBV2	-	TRBJ2-7	-	TGTGCCAGCGGCAGCCGGAGGGCACAGGAGCAGTACTTC	CASGSRRAQEQYF
TRBV3-1/TRBV3-2	-	TRBJ2-5	-	TGTGCCAGCAGCCAAGGTGTCAGCCAAGAGACCCAGTACTTC	CASSQGVSQETQYF
TRBV20-1	-	TRBJ2-3	-	TGCAGTGCCCCCTTAGCAGATACGCAGTATTTT	CSAPLADTQYF
TRBV6-6	once	TRBJ2-3	TRBD2	TGTGCCAGCAGTTACTCTAGCGGGGGCACAGATACGCAGTATTTT	CASSYSSGGTDTQYF
TRBV5-1	-	TRBJ2-2	TRBD1	TGCGCCAGCAGCCAAACAGGGGCCGGGGAGCTGTTTTTT	CASSQTGAGELFF
TRBV2	-	TRBJ1-3	TRBD1	TGTGCCAGCAGGGGGGAGACAGGGTTCGGAAACACCATATATTTT	CASRGETGFGNTIYF
TRBV4-2	-	TRBJ2-2	-	TGTGCCAGCAGCCACCTATTTGGCGCCGAGGGCACCGGGGAGCTGTTTTTT	CASSHLFGAEGTGELFF
TRBV6-5	-	TRBJ2-2	-	TGTGCCACCACAGGGAATCCCGGGGAGCTGTTTTTT	CATTGNPGELFF